The rows below give T cell receptor beta chains drawn from one sample of a study of control samples from healthy donors and cancer patients. Generated by immunoSEQ multiplex PCR, the TCRdb table keeps only in-frame clones and is missing some. The sample has about 130,000 clones; approximately 84% are singletons. Sequenced input: blood. Receptors originate from a man between 18 and 35 years old in good health. The CDR3 runs from the conserved cysteine through the conserved F or W. A D gene is named only where the DNA matches it firmly. Rows may omit the clone size; those that give it use once, few, many or a size class.

J gene	V gene	clone size	D gene	CDR3 protein	CDR3 DNA
TRBJ2-5	TRBV24-1	once	-	CATSDFSDVETQYF	TGTGCCACCAGTGATTTCTCAGATGTGGAGACCCAGTACTTC
TRBJ1-5	TRBV3-1/TRBV3-2	-	TRBD1	CASSPGGPGNQPQHF	TGTGCCAGCAGCCCAGGGGGCCCAGGCAATCAGCCCCAGCATTTT
TRBJ2-1	TRBV5-4	-	TRBD2	CASSRTSGNITGQFF	TGTGCCAGCAGCCGGACTAGCGGCAATATCACTGGGCAGTTCTTC
TRBJ1-1	TRBV10-3	-	TRBD1	CAISGLDRARAEAFF	TGTGCCATCAGTGGGCTGGACAGGGCGCGTGCTGAAGCTTTCTTT
TRBJ2-7	TRBV6-2/TRBV6-3	-	-	CASSDRLEQYF	TGTGCCAGCAGTGATCGGCTCGAGCAGTACTTC
TRBJ2-7	TRBV19	-	-	CASSIGAGRLYEQYF	TGTGCCAGTAGTATAGGGGCAGGGAGGCTCTACGAGCAGTACTTC
TRBJ2-5	TRBV5-1	-	-	CASSSQRGGETQYF	TGCGCCAGCAGCTCGCAACGGGGAGGAGAGACCCAGTACTTC
TRBJ1-1	TRBV15	-	-	CATSRQENTEAFF	TGTGCCACCAGCAGGCAGGAGAACACTGAAGCTTTCTTT
TRBJ1-5	TRBV28	-	-	CASSTTGSHQPQHF	TGTGCCAGCAGTACTACAGGGAGTCATCAGCCCCAGCATTTT
TRBJ2-3	TRBV11-2	-	TRBD2	CASSSGGLAGPLDTQYF	TGTGCCAGCAGCTCGGGAGGACTAGCGGGACCGCTGGATACGCAGTATTTT
TRBJ2-5	TRBV12-5	-	-	CASGGGAGLETQYF	TGTGCTAGTGGTGGCGGGGCAGGTCTAGAGACCCAGTACTTC
TRBJ2-2	TRBV27	-	TRBD1	CASCHQGARPGELFF	TGTGCCAGTTGTCACCAGGGGGCGCGGCCCGGGGAGCTGTTTTTT
TRBJ1-1	TRBV19	-	-	CASAPGPPEAFF	TGTGCCAGTGCCCCGGGACCGCCTGAAGCTTTCTTT
TRBJ1-6	TRBV6-2/TRBV6-3	-	-	CASSRTPQYSPLHF	TGTGCCAGCAGCCGAACACCCCAGTATTCACCCCTCCACTTT
TRBJ2-7	TRBV7-8	-	-	CASSLGTGMGEQYF	TGTGCCAGCAGCTTAGGTACGGGGATGGGCGAGCAGTACTTC
TRBJ1-1	TRBV19	-	-	CASNPGTAAEAFF	TGTGCCAGTAACCCCGGGACCGCCGCTGAAGCTTTCTTT
TRBJ1-1	TRBV7-9	-	-	CASSLGAPSNTEAFF	TGTGCCAGCAGCTTGGGGGCGCCCTCGAACACTGAAGCTTTCTTT
TRBJ2-6	TRBV19	-	-	CASSISGANVLTF	TGTGCCAGTAGTATCTCTGGGGCCAACGTCCTGACTTTC
TRBJ1-2	TRBV28	-	-	CASSESPGYTF	TGTGCCAGCAGTGAGTCCCCGGGATACACCTTC
TRBJ2-1	TRBV27	-	TRBD2	CASSLRNGRLAGGLGNEQFF	TGTGCCAGCAGTTTACGAAACGGGCGACTAGCGGGAGGGCTTGGCAATGAGCAGTTCTTC
TRBJ2-3	TRBV5-1	once	-	CASSLFGPELSSDTQYF	TGCGCCAGCAGCTTGTTCGGACCCGAATTATCATCAGATACGCAGTATTTT
TRBJ1-5	TRBV7-2	-	-	CASSSRGGTFQPQHF	TGTGCCAGCAGCTCCCGGGGGGGGACGTTTCAGCCCCAGCATTTT
TRBJ2-7	TRBV6-5	once	-	CASSYSKQGEREQYF	TGTGCCAGCAGTTACTCGAAACAGGGAGAGCGCGAGCAGTACTTC
TRBJ2-7	TRBV5-4	-	-	CASSETGPATYEQYF	TGTGCCAGCAGCGAGACAGGTCCCGCTACCTACGAGCAGTACTTC
TRBJ2-7	TRBV6-5	-	-	CASSPRAGYEQYF	TGTGCCAGCAGTCCTAGGGCCGGCTACGAGCAGTACTTC
TRBJ1-6	TRBV27	-	-	CASRPTGNNSPLHF	TGTGCCAGCAGGCCGACAGGCAATAATTCACCCCTCCACTTT
TRBJ2-7	TRBV7-2	-	-	CASSARGYEQYF	TGTGCCAGCTCCGCTAGGGGCTACGAGCAGTACTTC
TRBJ2-7	TRBV27	-	-	CASRTTESYEQYF	TGTGCCAGCAGGACGACGGAGAGCTACGAGCAGTACTTC
TRBJ1-5	TRBV7-2	once	TRBD1	CASSPSTGDQPQHF	TGTGCCAGCAGCCCCTCGACAGGGGATCAGCCCCAGCATTTT
TRBJ1-2	TRBV6-5	-	-	CASSYGSGSTYGYTF	TGTGCCAGCAGTTACGGCTCAGGGAGTACCTATGGCTACACCTTC
TRBJ2-5	TRBV6-4	-	TRBD1	CASSDSPRQGLYQETQYF	TGTGCCAGCAGTGACTCCCCCCGACAGGGTCTGTACCAAGAGACCCAGTACTTC
TRBJ1-4	TRBV4-3	-	-	CATGGGDEKLFF	TGCGCCACCGGAGGGGGTGATGAAAAACTGTTTTTT
TRBJ2-1	TRBV2	-	-	CASSGQPISYNEQFF	TGTGCCAGCAGTGGACAGCCTATCTCCTACAATGAGCAGTTCTTC
TRBJ1-5	TRBV9	-	-	CASSVEGHQPQHF	TGTGCCAGCAGCGTAGAGGGGCACCAGCCCCAGCATTTT
TRBJ1-1	TRBV19	-	-	CASSIGDNAFF	TGTGCCAGTAGTATAGGAGACAACGCTTTCTTT
TRBJ2-2	TRBV7-2	-	TRBD2	CASSALAGPANTGELFF	TGTGCCAGCAGCGCCTTAGCGGGGCCCGCGAACACCGGGGAGCTGTTTTTT
TRBJ2-3	TRBV7-3	-	TRBD2	CASSPTGTSGDTQYF	TGTGCCAGCAGCCCCACCGGGACTAGCGGAGATACGCAGTATTTT
TRBJ1-2	TRBV5-4	-	-	CASSLVGAGYGYTF	TGTGCCAGCAGCTTGGTGGGGGCAGGGTATGGCTACACCTTC
TRBJ1-2	TRBV6-6	-	-	CASTGQNRGGYTF	TGTGCCAGCACCGGACAGAATCGGGGTGGCTACACCTTC
TRBJ1-1	TRBV20-1	-	-	CSASPPGWDRKAFF	TGCAGTGCTAGTCCCCCAGGGTGGGACCGAAAGGCTTTCTTT
TRBJ2-7	TRBV5-6	-	TRBD2	CASSPAGIRGSYEQYF	TGTGCCAGCAGCCCAGCTGGTATTCGCGGGAGTTACGAGCAGTACTTC
TRBJ2-3	TRBV11-2	-	TRBD2	CASSLVASGTRDTQYF	TGTGCCAGCAGCTTAGTAGCCAGCGGGACGCGAGATACGCAGTATTTT